This T cell receptor (beta chain) was recorded in a study of blood T cell repertoires in COVID-19. V was shortened by 0 bases and J by 5 bases, with 9 bases between the two germline ends. The germline V gene has CDR1 KGHDR and CDR2 SFDVKD. The CDR3 loop spans 14 amino acids. Seattle-derived patients entered the study during active infection and were followed longitudinally. Measured with immunoSEQ multiplex PCR; TCRdb has only the in-frame clones, and not every one. The sample contains about 320,000 clones, about 91% of which appear only once. The chain combines TRBV24-1 with TRBJ2-5, with TRBD2 as a possible D gene (6 bases). The material sequenced was peripheral blood. The source of this sequence is a woman aged 25 to 45 with COVID-19, enrolled during active disease. CDR3 DNA sequence: TGTGCCACCAGTGATTTGCTGGGGGGTGAGACCCAGTACTTC. Protein sequence: CATSDLLGGETQYF.